This record looks at one T cell receptor beta chain sequence and its context. Its matching antigen is unknown. The sample belongs to a study of CD8+CD57+ T cells in acquired aplastic anemia. At the level of the study: The study obtained an average of around 3.4 ug of DNA from sorted CD4+ and CD8+ cells. Whole-study findings and limits: Between the patient and control groups, CD8+ Simpson's diversity did not differ significantly.

Germline V lookup: CDR1 SGDLS, CDR2 YYNGEE. The J segment lost 6 bases and the V segment lost 4 bases, leaving 7 bases of the junction unmatched. The CDR3 spans 14 residues. TCR beta VDJ combinations and CDR3 sequences were profiled from genomic DNA. Each CDR3 protein gets one entry after TCRdb re-called the reads with MiXCR. Of 150,000 to 200,000 distinct CDR3 sequences listed, about three fifths are singletons. This receptor was taken from a human donor with severe aplastic anemia or a healthy control (not recorded which). The chain recombines TRBV9 with TRBJ1-1, with TRBD1 matching 9 bases. The sequenced material came from sorted CD4+, CD8+, or CD8+CD57+ T cells (not recorded which) from PBMCs. The DNA of the CDR3 is TGTGCCAGCAGCACCGGACAGGGGAGGCCTGAAGCTTTCTTT. Encoded protein: CASSTGQGRPEAFF.